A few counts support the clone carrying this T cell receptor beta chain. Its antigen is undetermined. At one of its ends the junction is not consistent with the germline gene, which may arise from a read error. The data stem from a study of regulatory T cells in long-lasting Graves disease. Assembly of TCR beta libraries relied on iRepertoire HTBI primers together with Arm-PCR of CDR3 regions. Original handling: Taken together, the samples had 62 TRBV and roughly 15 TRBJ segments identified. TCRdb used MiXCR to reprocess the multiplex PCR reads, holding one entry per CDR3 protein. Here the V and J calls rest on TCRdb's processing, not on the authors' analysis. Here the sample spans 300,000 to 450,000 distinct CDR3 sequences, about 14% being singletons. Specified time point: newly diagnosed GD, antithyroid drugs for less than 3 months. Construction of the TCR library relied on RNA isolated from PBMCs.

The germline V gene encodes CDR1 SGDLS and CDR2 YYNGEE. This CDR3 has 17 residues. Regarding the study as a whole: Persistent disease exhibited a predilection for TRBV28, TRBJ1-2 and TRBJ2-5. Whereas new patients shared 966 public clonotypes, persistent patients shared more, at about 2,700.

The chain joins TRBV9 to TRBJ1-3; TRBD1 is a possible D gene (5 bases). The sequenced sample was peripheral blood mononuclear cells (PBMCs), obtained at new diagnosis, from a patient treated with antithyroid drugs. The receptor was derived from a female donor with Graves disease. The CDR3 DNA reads TGTGCCAGCAGCGCCGGCGGGACGGGCATCTCTGGAAACACCGTATATTTT. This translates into CASSAGGTGISGNTVYF.